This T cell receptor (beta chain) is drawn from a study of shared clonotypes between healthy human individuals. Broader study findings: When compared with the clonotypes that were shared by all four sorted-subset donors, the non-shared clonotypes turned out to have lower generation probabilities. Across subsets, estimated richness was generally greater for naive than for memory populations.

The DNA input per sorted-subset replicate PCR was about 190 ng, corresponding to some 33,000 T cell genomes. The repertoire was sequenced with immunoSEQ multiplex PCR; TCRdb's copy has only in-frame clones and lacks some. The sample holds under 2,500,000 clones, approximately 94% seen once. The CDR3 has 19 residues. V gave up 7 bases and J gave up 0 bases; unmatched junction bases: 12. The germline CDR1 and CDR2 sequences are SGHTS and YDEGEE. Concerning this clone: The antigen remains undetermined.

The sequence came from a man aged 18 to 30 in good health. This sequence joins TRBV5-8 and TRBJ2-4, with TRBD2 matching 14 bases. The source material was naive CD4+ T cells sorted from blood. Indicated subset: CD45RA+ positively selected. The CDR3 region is CASLGLAGGGGIAKNIQYF. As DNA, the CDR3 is TGTGCCAGCCTCGGACTAGCGGGAGGCGGGGGAATAGCCAAAAACATTCAGTACTTC.